This TCR beta chain originates from a study of cytomegalovirus exposure and HLA in healthy donors. Study conclusions and caveats: Cytomegalovirus status was reportedly diagnosed by the classifier with high specificity and sensitivity. Analysis performed later found about 18,000 TCR beta sequences associated with HLA alleles at 0.05 false discovery rate.

A remark on this clone: Its specificity is unknown.

It was with 60 Vbeta and 13 Jbeta primers that the PCR ran. Clones were sequenced by immunoSEQ multiplex PCR, and TCRdb holds only the in-frame ones, with some missing. The sample carries about 200,000 clones, approximately 70% recorded once. V gave up 6 bases and J gave up 1 base; unmatched junction bases: 3. Germline lookup yields CDR1 MGHDK and CDR2 SYGVNS. This CDR3 spans 14 amino acids. The chain links TRBV25-1 to TRBJ2-3; 8 bases are a match to TRBD1. This TCR derives from a man aged 35-49 years in good health and CMV-seropositive. The sequencing sample was made of PBMCs. CDR3 protein: CASSGTGRTDTQYF. As DNA, the CDR3 is TGTGCCAGCAGCGGGACAGGACGCACAGATACGCAGTATTTT.